This paragraph covers one T cell receptor (beta chain) sequence. Its matching antigen is unknown. Using its own MiXCR run on the PCR reads, TCRdb lists one record per CDR3 protein. Of under 600,000 distinct CDR3 sequences in the sample, 20% to 25% were seen once. The CDR3 has 15 residues. Trimming cost V 0 bases and J 5 bases, with 14 bases left between them. Germline V CDR1 and CDR2: DFQATT, SNEGSKA (reference sequence). Libraries from naive CD8 cells were generated from 20,000 to 1,000,000 sorted cells (with 10%, 30% or 50% RNA). A CD8+CD4-CCR7+CD45RA+ gate was used to sort naive CD8 T cells. The data were obtained in a study of molecular identifiers for immune sequencing clone quantification. Findings of the study overall: Clones above 20 RNA copies held over 97% of effector molecules, under 1% in naive cells.

Sequencing was performed on naive CD8+ T cells from blood, with Jurkat cell RNA spiked in. Subset given: FACS-sorted CD8+CD4-CCR7+CD45RA+ naive T cells. This sequence originates from a human donor in good health. Some libraries in this study had Jurkat cell RNA spiked in. The gene calls are TRBV20-1 and TRBJ2-1; D ambiguous. The CDR3 bases are TGCAGTGCTAGAGATCGTCGGAGATGGGACAATGAGCAGTTCTTC. This encodes CSARDRRRWDNEQFF.